The 18 T cell receptor beta chains listed next were all sequenced from one sample in a study of lymphopenia after photon versus proton radiotherapy. Some clones are missing from TCRdb's copy, which holds only in-frame ones; the method was immunoSEQ multiplex PCR. This repertoire shows about 7,300 clones, 85% to 95% found once; its top ten account for approximately 1.5%. This sample comprised peripheral blood, obtained from a patient treated with photon-based radiotherapy. Source of these receptors: a woman aged 45 to 65 with cholangiocarcinoma.

This rearrangement joins TRBV7-8 to TRBJ1-5, with TRBD1 matching 8 bases. The trim removed 5 bases at V and 1 base at J, leaving 13 bases unmatched. Germline V gene lookup returns CDR1 SGHVS and CDR2 FQNEAQ. The CDR3 totals 18 residues. The CDR3, as DNA: TGTGCCAGCAGCCGTCGAGGACAGGGAGGACGCAGCAATCAGCCCCAGCATTTT. It yields the protein CASSRRGQGGRSNQPQHF.

This chain links TRBV2 with TRBJ2-7, with D maybe TRBD1 (5 bases). Germline CDR1 and CDR2: SNHLY and FYNNEI. With 4 bases removed from V and 7 bases from J, the gap between germline ends came to 20 bases. The CDR3 totals 15 residues. The CDR3 protein is CASSVTAGPLGEQYF. Written as DNA, the CDR3 is TGTGCCAGCAGTGTTACGGCAGGGCCTCTCGGGGAGCAGTACTTC.

The rearrangement uses TRBV27 and TRBJ2-5; 12 positions match TRBD2. Looked up from germline, CDR1 is MNHEY and CDR2 is SMNVEV (reference sequence). The CDR3 loop spans 12 amino acids. V gave up 5 bases and J gave up 12 bases; unmatched junction bases: 4. The CDR3 DNA follows: TGTGCCAGCAGTGACGGACTAGCGGGGAAGTACTTC. Translation: CASSDGLAGKYF.

This sequence joins TRBV6-6 and TRBJ2-7, with 9 bases identical to TRBD2. With V trimmed by 6 bases and J by 8 bases, 8 bases remained unmatched. Germline V gene lookup returns CDR1 MNHNY and CDR2 SVGAGI (reference sequence). The CDR3 covers 13 residues. This CDR3 reads CASSLAGARQQYF. The CDR3 DNA sequence: TGTGCCAGCAGCTTAGCGGGGGCGCGTCAGCAGTACTTC.

This sequence joins TRBV7-8 and TRBJ1-2; D gene unclear. Germline values: CDR1 SGHVS, CDR2 FQNEAQ. The CDR3 consists of 16 residues. Deletions cut 0 bases from V and 5 bases from J, with 16 bases between. The CDR3 DNA reads as TGTGCCAGCAGCTTAGCGGGAAGGGAAGGCGGGTATGGCTACACCTTC. Amino acids: CASSLAGREGGYGYTF.

The rearrangement joins TRBV10-1 to TRBJ2-3, with D perhaps TRBD1 (5 bases). The CDR3 length is 15 residues. V dropped 6 bases and J dropped 0 bases, with 13 bases sitting between them. The germline V gene has CDR1 WNHNN and CDR2 SYGVQD (reference sequence). DNA of the CDR3: TGCGCCAGCAGCCAGCCGACAGTTAGCACAGATACGCAGTATTTT. As protein: CASSQPTVSTDTQYF.

The chain uses TRBV6-4 and TRBJ1-1; D is unresolved. The length of the CDR3 is 14 residues. Germline-derived CDR1 and CDR2 are MRHNA and SNTAGT. The ends were cut back, 0 bases at V and 1 base at J, with 6 bases in the middle. The chain's CDR3 is CASSDSHGNTEAFF. In DNA, the CDR3 is TGTGCCAGCAGTGACTCCCACGGGAACACTGAAGCTTTCTTT.

There are a few counts of this clone. The chain recombines TRBV28 with TRBJ2-5; D is unresolved. V gave up 5 bases and J gave up 1 base, with 14 bases separating them. The CDR3 runs to 15 residues. The V gene's germline CDR1 is MDHEN and CDR2 SYDVKM. The CDR3 nucleotides are TGTGCCAGCAGTACTCCTACAAATTTCCAAGAGACCCAGTACTTC. Translation: CASSTPTNFQETQYF.

The J gene is TRBJ1-5, the V gene TRBV4-3; D might be TRBD1 (5 bases). V lost 0 bases and J 6 bases, leaving 12 bases between the germline ends. Germline assignment: CDR1 LGHNA and CDR2 YSLEER. The CDR3 has 15 residues. CDR3 protein: CASSQDSQGGQPQHF. CDR3 in DNA: TGCGCCAGCAGCCAAGATAGTCAGGGAGGTCAGCCCCAGCATTTT.

The genes are TRBV20-1 and TRBJ1-2; D remains unclear. There are 11 residues in the CDR3. Germline V CDR1 and CDR2: DFQATT, SNEGSKA (reference sequence). V dropped 2 bases and J dropped 3 bases, with 4 bases sitting between them. The CDR3 sequence: CSARLDYGYTF. The CDR3 nucleotides are TGCAGTGCTAGACTAGACTATGGCTACACCTTC.

The chain links TRBV2 to TRBJ2-1; 13 bases map to TRBD2. With V trimmed by 8 bases and J by 7 bases, 8 bases remained unmatched. The germline gives CDR1 SNHLY, CDR2 FYNNEI. The CDR3 covers 15 residues. CDR3 residues: CASAPGGLAGNEQFF. The CDR3 nucleotides are TGTGCCAGCGCCCCGGGGGGACTAGCGGGGAATGAGCAGTTCTTC.

V gene TRBV6-6 combines with J gene TRBJ2-2; TRBD2 is a possible D gene (6 bases). Deletions cut 11 bases from V and 4 bases from J, with 17 bases between. The CDR3 totals 14 residues. Germline V CDR1 and CDR2: MNHNY, SVGAGI (reference sequence). CDR3 DNA: TGTGCCCCCAACTGGGGGGTGCTCACCGGGGAGCTGTTTTTT. Amino acids: CAPNWGVLTGELFF.

The genes are TRBV7-2 and TRBJ2-3, with D perhaps matching TRBD1 (6 bases). The CDR3 extends over 13 amino acids. V was clipped by 5 bases and J by 3 bases, with 9 bases between them. Looked up from germline, CDR1 is SGHTA and CDR2 is FQGNSA. CDR3 in amino acids: CASSRQGTDTQYF. Written as DNA, the CDR3 is TGTGCCAGCAGCCGCCAGGGGACAGATACGCAGTATTTT.

This sequence joins TRBV25-1 and TRBJ1-2; D unresolved. The CDR3 length is 13 residues. The germline V gene encodes CDR1 MGHDK and CDR2 SYGVNS. The ends were cut back, 4 bases at V and 3 bases at J, with 9 bases in the middle. The CDR3 bases are TGTGCCAGCAGTGGGGGAGGGTACTATGGCTACACCTTC. Encoded protein: CASSGGGYYGYTF.

CDR3 nucleotide sequence: TGTGCCAGCAGCTTAGCGCTAAGCGGGGGGAACCTGCGAAATACGCAGTATTTT. Residues: CASSLALSGGNLRNTQYF. J is TRBJ2-3 and V is TRBV7-8; the match to TRBD2 covers 9 bases. The CDR3 length is 18 residues. Germline-derived CDR1 and CDR2 are SGHVS and FQNEAQ. Trimming took 0 bases from V and 7 from J; bases not matched to a gene: 14.

This sequence joins TRBV5-8 and TRBJ2-2; 7 bases map to TRBD1. Germline loops: CDR1 SGHTS, CDR2 YDEGEE. Unmatched junction bases numbered 0, after V lost 3 bases and J lost 1 base. The length of the CDR3 is 14 residues. DNA for the CDR3: TGTGCCAGCAGCTGGACAGGGAACACCGGGGAGCTGTTTTTT. It is translated as CASSWTGNTGELFF.

J is TRBJ2-5 and V is TRBV11-2; perhaps TRBD1 as D (5 bases). The V end lost 5 bases, the J end lost 2 bases, and 12 bases lay between the germline ends. The CDR3 contains 14 residues. Germline loops: CDR1 SGHAT, CDR2 FQNNGV. The CDR3 spells CASSPSDSQETQYF. In DNA, the CDR3 is TGTGCCAGCAGCCCCTCCGACAGTCAAGAGACCCAGTACTTC.

The chain couples TRBV29-1 to TRBJ2-1; 8 bases map to TRBD2. With 4 bases clipped from V and 2 bases from J, the junction kept 7 bases outside the gene matches. This CDR3 has 15 residues. CDR1 SQVTM and CDR2 ANQGSEA come from the germline V gene. The CDR3 region is CSVVWDGGAYNEQFF. The CDR3 DNA sequence: TGCAGCGTTGTTTGGGACGGGGGGGCCTACAATGAGCAGTTCTTC.